The 20 T cell receptor beta chains reported below all come from one sample, sequenced in a study of T cells in Graves' hyperthyroidism and ophthalmopathy. Amplification yielded TCR beta CDR3 regions, with RNA transcripts as the source. First-round RT-PCR of the TCR CDR3 relied on the HTBI primer set. A single record per CDR3 protein comes from TCRdb applying MiXCR to the multiplex PCR reads. The sample contains hundreds of thousands of distinct CDR3 sequences, more than 20% of which appear only once. The sequencing sample was made of blood. The source is a man aged 30 to 39 with Graves' ophthalmopathy.

This clonotype was seen ten or more times. This chain uses TRBV12-3 or TRBV12-4 with TRBJ1-1; TRBD1 is a possible D gene (6 bases). V lost 3 bases, J lost 5 bases, and 13 bases lay in between. The CDR3 contains 14 residues. The CDR3 sequence is CASSFGGAGTEAFF. The DNA for the CDR3 is TGTGCCAGCAGTTTCGGGGGGGCCGGGACTGAAGCTTTCTTT.

This clonotype came up many times. The chain has TRBV7-2 and TRBJ2-7; the D gene is possibly TRBD2 (6 bases). CDR3 length equals 13 residues. Per the germline V gene, CDR1 is SGHTA and CDR2 is FQGNSA. The V end lost 4 bases, the J end lost 6 bases, and 13 bases lay between the germline ends. The chain's CDR3 is CASSYGRQSEQYF. CDR3 coding DNA: TGTGCCAGCAGCTACGGGAGACAGTCCGAGCAGTACTTC.

This clonotype has ten or more counts. The chain recombines TRBV20-1 with TRBJ2-3, with 11 bases that match TRBD2. This CDR3 has 14 amino acids. The V gene's germline CDR1 is DFQATT and CDR2 SNEGSKA (reference sequence). V shed 5 bases and J 2 bases; nucleotides not matched to a gene: 3. This CDR3 reads CSAPTSGVTDTQYF. CDR3 bases: TGCAGTGCTCCGACTAGCGGGGTCACAGATACGCAGTATTTT.

This clonotype occurred a few times. The V gene is TRBV6-1, the J gene TRBJ1-3; D gene uncertain. CDR3 length: 16 residues. V lost 3 bases and J 1 base, leaving 13 bases between the germline ends. Germline CDR1 reads MNHNS; CDR2 reads SASEGT. The CDR3 sequence is CASSESRRPSGNTIYF. As DNA, the CDR3 is TGTGCCAGCAGTGAGTCCAGGAGGCCGTCTGGAAACACCATATATTTT.

V gene TRBV29-1 combines with J gene TRBJ2-2; TRBD2 is a possible D gene (6 bases). Between the trimmed V and J ends, which lost 3 bases and 5 bases, there was a span of 10 bases. This CDR3 spans 13 amino acids. The germline V gene has CDR1 SQVTM and CDR2 ANQGSEA. In DNA form, the CDR3 reads TGCAGCGTTGACCGCGGGAATACCGGGGAGCTGTTTTTT. It codes for CSVDRGNTGELFF.

This clonotype was detected many times. The V call is TRBV20-1, the J call TRBJ2-7, with 15 bases aligning to TRBD2. The V gene's germline CDR1 is DFQATT and CDR2 SNEGSKA (reference sequence). This CDR3 contains 21 residues. Trimming cost V 3 bases and J 5 bases; bases outside gene matches: 23. CDR3 bases: TGCAGTGCTAGTGTGAATCGAGTCGGACTAGCGGGAGGGTTGGGTGTTGACGAGCAGTACTTC. It codes for CSASVNRVGLAGGLGVDEQYF.

This clonotype was found a few times. This chain joins TRBV20-1 and TRBJ2-5; tentative D call: TRBD2 (6 bases). V was cut by 3 bases and J by 4 bases, with 18 bases left in between. Germline V gene lookup returns CDR1 DFQATT and CDR2 SNEGSKA (reference sequence). CDR3 length: 15 amino acids. CDR3 protein: CSASPTPGVGETQYF. CDR3 coding DNA: TGCAGTGCTAGCCCGACTCCGGGGGTGGGAGAGACCCAGTACTTC.

The rearrangement uses TRBV28 and TRBJ1-2, with D perhaps matching TRBD1 (5 bases). The germline V gene encodes CDR1 MDHEN and CDR2 SYDVKM. Trimming took off 2 bases at V and 8 bases at J, with 12 bases between the two ends. The CDR3 loop spans 13 amino acids. In DNA, the CDR3 is TGTGCCAGCAGTTTAGAGGGGACGGAAGGCTACACCTTC. It codes for CASSLEGTEGYTF.

About this clonotype itself: At one of its ends the junction is not consistent with the germline gene, which may arise from a read error. The chain uses TRBV6-5 and TRBJ1-2; D gene ambiguous. Germline V gene data show CDR1 as MNHEY and CDR2 as SVGAGI. There are 13 residues in the CDR3. The CDR3 DNA is TGTGCCAGCAGGTACTTAGGACGGGATGGCTACACCTTC. Residues: CASRYLGRDGYTF.

This clonotype was observed many times. The chain uses TRBV6-2 or TRBV6-3 and TRBJ2-1; 7 positions match TRBD1. The germline V gene encodes CDR1 MNHEY and CDR2 SVGEGT. Trimming took 2 bases from V and 7 from J; bases not matched to a gene: 11. The CDR3 sequence is 16 residues long. The CDR3 bases are TGTGCCAGCAGTTACGCAAGACAGGGTGGTATGAATGAGCAGTTCTTC. As protein: CASSYARQGGMNEQFF.

V gene TRBV19 combines with J gene TRBJ2-1, with TRBD1 matching 7 bases. The V gene end was trimmed by 0 bases and the J gene end by 6 bases; junction bases not matched to a gene: 2. CDR3 size: 14 residues. The V gene's germline CDR1 is LNHDA and CDR2 SQIVND (reference sequence). CDR3 loop: CASSIDSGGNEQFF. The CDR3 DNA follows: TGTGCCAGTAGTATAGATTCAGGGGGCAATGAGCAGTTCTTC.

As to this clonotype: Being one base from a much bigger clone, this may be a read error. Here the CDR3 DNA reads TGCGCCAGCAGCTTGGGGTACGGGAACACTGAAGCTCTCTTT. It yields the protein CASSLGYGNTEALF. The chain recombines TRBV5-1 with TRBJ1-1; no clear D. The germline V gene has CDR1 SGHRS and CDR2 YFSETQ. This CDR3 is built from 14 residues.

The DNA of the CDR3 is TGTGCCGGCGGACTAGCGGGAGAAGTCACCGGGGAGCTGTTTTTT. Translation gives CAGGLAGEVTGELFF. The rearrangement joins TRBV6-1 to TRBJ2-2; the match to TRBD2 covers 13 bases. V dropped 11 bases and J dropped 4; count of bases not matched to a gene: 7. The CDR3 is made up of 15 amino acids. Germline CDR1 reads MNHNS; CDR2 reads SASEGT.

The genes are TRBV15 and TRBJ1-1, with no clear D. The ends were cut back, 2 bases at V and 0 bases at J, with 7 bases in the middle. Germline CDR1 LNHNV, CDR2 YYDKDF (reference sequence). CDR3 length: 14 amino acids. CDR3 nucleotide sequence: TGTGCCACCAGCAGACTACAGATGAACACTGAAGCTTTCTTT. Translated: CATSRLQMNTEAFF.

This clonotype has only a few counts. The chain carries TRBV12-3 or TRBV12-4 and TRBJ1-6, with 12 positions matching TRBD1. Trimming removed 6 bases from V and 10 bases from J; junction bases left unmatched: 7. The CDR3 runs 15 residues. CDR3 DNA sequence: TGTGCCAGCAGGGCCCGGGACAGGGGGCAATCACCCCTCCACTTT. Protein sequence: CASRARDRGQSPLHF.

The rearrangement links TRBV28 to TRBJ2-2; D unresolved. There are 16 residues in the CDR3. Trimming took 6 bases from V and 3 from J, leaving 17 bases between them. Looked up from germline, CDR1 is MDHEN and CDR2 is SYDVKM. CDR3 nucleotide sequence: TGTGCCAGCAGCAATAGTTTTACGGGTGACACCGGGGAGCTGTTTTTT. It yields the protein CASSNSFTGDTGELFF.

This clonotype was counted between two and nine times. The chain uses TRBV29-1 and TRBJ2-7; no reliable D call. The V and J ends lost 0 bases and 0 bases respectively, with 12 bases between them. The CDR3 sequence is 15 residues long. Germline V gene data show CDR1 as SQVTM and CDR2 as ANQGSEA. The CDR3 DNA follows: TGCAGCGTTGAAGATCTAGGCAGAACCTCCTACGAGCAGTACTTC. Translated, it gives CSVEDLGRTSYEQYF.

The chain carries TRBV4-1 and TRBJ2-3; TRBD2 aligns across 10 bases. Germline V CDR1 and CDR2: MGHRA, YSYEKL. This CDR3 region has 17 residues. The V segment lost 3 bases and the J segment 1 base; nucleotides outside the gene matches: 7. The CDR3 is CASSQHPGLAGTDTQYF. The CDR3 DNA reads as TGCGCCAGCAGCCAGCACCCAGGACTAGCGGGCACAGATACGCAGTATTTT.

This clonotype has more than one count but fewer than ten. The chain recombines TRBV28 with TRBJ2-1; maybe TRBD2 (5 bases). CDR3 length equals 10 residues. Germline lookup yields CDR1 MDHEN and CDR2 SYDVKM. V dropped 4 bases and J dropped 15 bases, with 10 bases sitting between them. DNA for the CDR3: TGTGCCAGCAGTTCTAGCCAGACGTTCTTC. As protein: CASSSSQTFF. The variable domain in full, completed from reference TRBV28 and TRBJ2-1, reads DVKVTQSSRYLVKRTGEKVFLECVQDMDHENMFWYRQDPGLGLRLIYFSYDVKMKEKGDIPEGYSVSREKKERFSLILESASTNQTSMYLCASSSSQTFFGPGTRLTVL.

Worth noting for this clonotype: One junction end disagrees with the germline gene, perhaps due to a read error. This rearrangement joins TRBV5-1 to TRBJ2-2; the match to TRBD1 covers 7 bases. CDR3 length: 15 residues. In germline, CDR1 is SGHRS, CDR2 YFSETQ. CDR3 in amino acids: CSSTSGQLDTGELFF. CDR3 nucleotides: TGCTCCAGCACCTCGGGACAGCTCGACACCGGGGAGCTGTTTTTT.